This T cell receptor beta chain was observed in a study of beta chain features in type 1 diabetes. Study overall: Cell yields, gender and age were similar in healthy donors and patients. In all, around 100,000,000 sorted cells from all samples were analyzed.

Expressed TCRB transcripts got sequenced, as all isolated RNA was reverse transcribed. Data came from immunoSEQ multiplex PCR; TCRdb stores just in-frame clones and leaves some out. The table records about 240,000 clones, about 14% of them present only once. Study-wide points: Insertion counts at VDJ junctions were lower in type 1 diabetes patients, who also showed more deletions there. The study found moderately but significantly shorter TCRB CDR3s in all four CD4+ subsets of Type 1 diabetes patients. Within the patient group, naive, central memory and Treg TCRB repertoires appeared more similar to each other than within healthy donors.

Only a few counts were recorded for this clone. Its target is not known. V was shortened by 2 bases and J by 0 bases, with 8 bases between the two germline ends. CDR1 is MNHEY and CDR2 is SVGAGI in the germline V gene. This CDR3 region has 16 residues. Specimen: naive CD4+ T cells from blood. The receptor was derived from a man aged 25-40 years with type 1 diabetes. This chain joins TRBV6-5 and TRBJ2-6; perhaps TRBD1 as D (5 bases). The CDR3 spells CASSYDSPSGANVLTF. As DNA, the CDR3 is TGTGCCAGCAGTTACGACAGCCCCTCTGGGGCCAACGTCCTGACTTTC.